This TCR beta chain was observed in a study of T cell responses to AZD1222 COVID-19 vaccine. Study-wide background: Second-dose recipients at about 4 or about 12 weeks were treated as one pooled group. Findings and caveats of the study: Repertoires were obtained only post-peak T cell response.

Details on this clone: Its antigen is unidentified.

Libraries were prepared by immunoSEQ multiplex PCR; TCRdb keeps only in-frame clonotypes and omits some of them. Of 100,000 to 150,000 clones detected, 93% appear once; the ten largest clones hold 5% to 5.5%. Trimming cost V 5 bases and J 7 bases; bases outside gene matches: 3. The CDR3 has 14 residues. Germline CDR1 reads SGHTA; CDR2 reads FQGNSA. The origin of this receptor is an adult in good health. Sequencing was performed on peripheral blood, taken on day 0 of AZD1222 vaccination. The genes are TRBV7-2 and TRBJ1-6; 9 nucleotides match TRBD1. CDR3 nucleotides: TGTGCCAGCAGCATGGGGACAGGGAATTCACCCCTCCACTTT. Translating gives CASSMGTGNSPLHF.